This is a list of T cell receptor beta chains from one sample in a study of T-cell memory formation after mild COVID-19. TCRdb re-analysed the 5' RACE reads in MiXCR, keeping a single row per CDR3 protein. The sample has 300,000 to 400,000 distinct CDR3 sequences, about an eighth seen once. Sequenced: PBMCs or a T cell subset sorted from them (not recorded which). The receptors here all came from a man in his late teens or twenties who had mild COVID-19 (a few samples of this study predate the infection). Cell type and time point are not known. CDR3s include the opening cysteine and the closing phenylalanine or tryptophan. The D gene is left open where the match is weak. Only some rows state a clone size, as once, few, many or a class for expanded clones.

D: -; size: -; length: 16; V: TRBV6-2/TRBV6-3; J: TRBJ2-1; CDR3: CASSYRGTANYNEQFF; DNA: TGTGCCAGCAGTTACCGCGGGACAGCGAATTACAATGAGCAGTTCTTC
D: TRBD1; size: -; length: 16; V: TRBV7-6; J: TRBJ2-2; CDR3: CASTSIQGAVTGELFF; DNA: TGTGCCAGCACTTCGATCCAGGGGGCGGTCACCGGGGAGCTGTTTTTT
D: TRBD2; size: -; length: 15; V: TRBV29-1; J: TRBJ2-3; CDR3: CSVETSGGVTDTQYF; DNA: TGCAGCGTTGAAACTAGCGGGGGGGTCACAGATACGCAGTATTTT
D: -; size: -; length: 16; V: TRBV29-1; J: TRBJ2-3; CDR3: CSVVPPFGQSTDTQYF; DNA: TGCAGCGTTGTCCCCCCCTTCGGGCAGAGCACAGATACGCAGTATTTT
D: TRBD1; size: few; length: 14; V: TRBV7-8; J: TRBJ1-2; CDR3: CASSLLTGVNGYTF; DNA: TGTGCCAGCAGCTTATTAACAGGGGTGAATGGCTACACCTTC
D: TRBD2; size: few; length: 15; V: TRBV9; J: TRBJ2-1; CDR3: CASSARGGPYNEQFF; DNA: TGTGCCAGCAGCGCCCGGGGGGGCCCGTACAATGAGCAGTTCTTC
D: -; size: few; length: 13; V: TRBV6-2/TRBV6-3; J: TRBJ2-2; CDR3: CASSREETGELFF; DNA: TGTGCCAGCAGCAGGGAGGAAACCGGGGAGCTGTTTTTT
D: -; size: -; length: 14; V: TRBV11-3; J: TRBJ2-1; CDR3: CASSYRSQLGEQFF; DNA: TGTGCCAGCTCATACCGCAGCCAGCTAGGTGAGCAGTTCTTC
D: -; size: many; length: 12; V: TRBV20-1; J: TRBJ1-1; CDR3: CSASISDTEAFF; DNA: TGCAGTGCCTCCATATCGGACACTGAAGCTTTCTTT
D: TRBD2; size: -; length: 16; V: TRBV3-1; J: TRBJ2-3; CDR3: CASSQPLAGGTDTQYF; DNA: TGTGCCAGCAGCCAACCCCTAGCGGGGGGGACAGATACGCAGTATTTT
D: -; size: -; length: 11; V: TRBV12-3/TRBV12-4; J: TRBJ1-4; CDR3: CASSGGLKLFF; DNA: TGTGCCAGCAGTGGGGGGTTAAAACTGTTTTTT
D: TRBD2; size: few; length: 15; V: TRBV7-2; J: TRBJ2-5; CDR3: CASSSLSGGAETQYF; DNA: TGTGCCAGCAGCTCCCTTAGCGGGGGGGCGGAGACCCAGTACTTC
D: TRBD2; size: -; length: 14; V: TRBV12-3/TRBV12-4; J: TRBJ2-3; CDR3: CASTDLAGGNTQYF; DNA: TGTGCCAGCACCGATCTAGCGGGGGGGAATACGCAGTATTTT
D: -; size: few; length: 14; V: TRBV6-2/TRBV6-3; J: TRBJ2-2; CDR3: CASIRFEGAGELFF; DNA: TGTGCCAGCATTAGGTTCGAGGGGGCCGGGGAGCTGTTTTTT
D: TRBD2; size: -; length: 17; V: TRBV6-2/TRBV6-3; J: TRBJ2-3; CDR3: CASSPQRGARAGDTQYF; DNA: TGTGCCAGCAGCCCTCAGCGGGGGGCACGGGCGGGAGATACGCAGTATTTT
D: -; size: -; length: 14; V: TRBV18; J: TRBJ2-7; CDR3: CASSLGGSRYEQYF; DNA: TGTGCCAGCTCACTCGGGGGCAGCCGATACGAGCAGTACTTC
D: -; size: -; length: 13; V: TRBV10-3; J: TRBJ2-7; CDR3: CAIGADSRYEQYF; DNA: TGTGCCATCGGGGCAGATAGCCGCTACGAGCAGTACTTC
D: -; size: -; length: 16; V: TRBV4-3; J: TRBJ1-3; CDR3: CASSQNLGVTGNTIYF; DNA: TGCGCCAGCAGCCAAAATTTGGGGGTTACCGGAAACACCATATATTTT
D: TRBD1; size: -; length: 16; V: TRBV24-1; J: TRBJ2-1; CDR3: CATSDNGQGKYNEQFF; DNA: TGTGCCACCAGTGATAATGGACAGGGGAAGTACAATGAGCAGTTCTTC
D: -; size: -; length: 14; V: TRBV2; J: TRBJ1-5; CDR3: CASSGTASSQPQHF; DNA: TGTGCCAGCAGTGGGACCGCGTCTAGTCAGCCCCAGCATTTT
D: -; size: -; length: 17; V: TRBV4-2; J: TRBJ2-3; CDR3: CASSQDLGSARTDTQYF; DNA: TGTGCCAGCAGCCAAGATCTAGGGTCCGCCCGTACAGATACGCAGTATTTT
D: TRBD2; size: few; length: 17; V: TRBV7-8; J: TRBJ2-1; CDR3: CASSFPRLAGAGNEQFF; DNA: TGTGCCAGCAGCTTCCCCAGACTAGCGGGGGCGGGGAATGAGCAGTTCTTC
D: TRBD1; size: -; length: 14; V: TRBV20-1; J: TRBJ2-1; CDR3: CSSPPGTVYNEQFF; DNA: TGCAGTAGCCCTCCTGGGACAGTATACAATGAGCAGTTCTTC
D: -; size: -; length: 13; V: TRBV7-8; J: TRBJ2-3; CDR3: CASSLTSKVTQYF; DNA: TGTGCCAGCAGCCTAACTAGCAAGGTTACGCAGTATTTT
D: -; size: many; length: 15; V: TRBV5-1; J: TRBJ2-5; CDR3: CASSFNPDKRETQYF; DNA: TGCGCCAGCAGCTTTAATCCAGATAAAAGGGAGACCCAGTACTTC
D: -; size: -; length: 15; V: TRBV18; J: TRBJ1-1; CDR3: CASSRLQTGNTEAFF; DNA: TGTGCCAGCTCACGACTACAGACGGGGAACACTGAAGCTTTCTTT
D: -; size: -; length: 12; V: TRBV6-1; J: TRBJ1-2; CDR3: CASKTDNYGYTF; DNA: TGTGCCAGTAAGACAGATAACTATGGCTACACCTTC
D: -; size: many; length: 13; V: TRBV5-4; J: TRBJ1-2; CDR3: CASSLGREYGYTF; DNA: TGTGCCAGCAGCTTGGGGCGCGAGTATGGCTACACCTTC
D: TRBD2; size: -; length: 16; V: TRBV27; J: TRBJ2-5; CDR3: CASSPSGGGRGETQYF; DNA: TGTGCCAGCAGTCCGAGCGGGGGCGGACGGGGTGAGACCCAGTACTTC
D: TRBD1; size: -; length: 17; V: TRBV12-3/TRBV12-4; J: TRBJ1-3; CDR3: CASSFSGTGGSGNTIYF; DNA: TGTGCCAGCAGTTTCTCCGGGACAGGGGGCTCTGGAAACACCATATATTTT
D: TRBD1; size: many; length: 17; V: TRBV7-9; J: TRBJ2-6; CDR3: CASSRWGQGKGGNVLTF; DNA: TGTGCCAGCAGCCGATGGGGACAGGGAAAAGGGGGCAACGTCCTGACTTTC
D: TRBD2; size: -; length: 15; V: TRBV7-8; J: TRBJ2-5; CDR3: CASSRTSGDQETQYF; DNA: TGTGCCAGCAGCCGGACTAGCGGGGACCAAGAGACCCAGTACTTC
D: TRBD2; size: many; length: 15; V: TRBV7-2; J: TRBJ2-5; CDR3: CASSPTSGIQETQYF; DNA: TGTGCCAGCAGCCCGACTAGCGGCATCCAAGAGACCCAGTACTTC
D: -; size: -; length: 16; V: TRBV4-1; J: TRBJ2-3; CDR3: CASSPWAGNFTDTQYF; DNA: TGCGCCAGCAGCCCCTGGGCAGGGAACTTCACAGATACGCAGTATTTT
D: -; size: few; length: 12; V: TRBV11-2; J: TRBJ2-6; CDR3: CASRTGANVLTF; DNA: TGTGCCAGCAGGACTGGGGCCAACGTCCTGACTTTC
D: -; size: -; length: 18; V: TRBV11-2; J: TRBJ2-3; CDR3: CASSPKSIRGGGTDTQYF; DNA: TGTGCCAGCAGCCCGAAATCAATCAGGGGGGGTGGCACAGATACGCAGTATTTT
D: -; size: -; length: 12; V: TRBV20-1; J: TRBJ1-1; CDR3: CSASPRGGEAFF; DNA: TGCAGTGCTAGCCCGAGGGGGGGTGAAGCTTTCTTT
D: TRBD2; size: -; length: 15; V: TRBV20-1; J: TRBJ2-1; CDR3: CSAPPGTSILGEQFF; DNA: TGCAGTGCTCCCCCCGGGACTAGCATCCTCGGTGAGCAGTTCTTC
D: TRBD2; size: -; length: 15; V: TRBV24-1; J: TRBJ2-3; CDR3: CATSDPSGGTDTQYF; DNA: TGTGCCACCAGTGATCCTAGCGGGGGCACAGATACGCAGTATTTT
D: -; size: many; length: 15; V: TRBV20-1; J: TRBJ2-1; CDR3: CSARDRQRAYNEQFF; DNA: TGCAGTGCTAGAGATAGGCAGCGGGCCTACAATGAGCAGTTCTTC
D: -; size: many; length: 14; V: TRBV9; J: TRBJ2-1; CDR3: CASSEGISYNEQFF; DNA: TGTGCCAGCAGCGAGGGCATCTCCTACAATGAGCAGTTCTTC
D: TRBD1; size: few; length: 16; V: TRBV4-2; J: TRBJ1-1; CDR3: CASSQETGTGSTEAFF; DNA: TGTGCCAGCAGCCAGGAAACCGGGACAGGGAGCACTGAAGCTTTCTTT
D: -; size: -; length: 15; V: TRBV5-1; J: TRBJ1-1; CDR3: CASSLAESTGPEAFF; DNA: TGCGCCAGCAGCTTGGCCGAATCTACAGGGCCTGAAGCTTTCTTT
D: -; size: few; length: 14; V: TRBV4-3; J: TRBJ2-3; CDR3: CASSQDSRADTQYF; DNA: TGCGCCAGCAGCCAAGATTCCAGGGCAGATACGCAGTATTTT
D: TRBD2; size: few; length: 18; V: TRBV7-2; J: TRBJ2-3; CDR3: CASSARTSGGINTDTQYF; DNA: TGTGCCAGCAGCGCGAGGACTAGCGGGGGAATAAACACAGATACGCAGTATTTT
D: -; size: -; length: 14; V: TRBV20-1; J: TRBJ2-1; CDR3: CSAIQGGGYNEQFF; DNA: TGCAGTGCTATTCAGGGGGGCGGGTACAATGAGCAGTTCTTC
D: -; size: few; length: 14; V: TRBV4-1; J: TRBJ2-1; CDR3: CASSQDLRLGDPFF; DNA: TGCGCCAGCAGCCAAGACCTCAGACTAGGCGATCCGTTCTTC
D: -; size: few; length: 14; V: TRBV6-2/TRBV6-3; J: TRBJ1-5; CDR3: CASSYSHSLQPQHF; DNA: TGTGCCAGCAGTTACTCGCACAGTCTTCAGCCCCAGCATTTT
D: -; size: many; length: 13; V: TRBV7-9; J: TRBJ2-3; CDR3: CASSSSDSDTQYF; DNA: TGTGCCAGCAGCTCGTCAGATTCAGATACGCAGTATTTT
D: -; size: many; length: 16; V: TRBV11-2; J: TRBJ2-1; CDR3: CASSQGRDPSYNEQFF; DNA: TGTGCCAGCAGCCAAGGTCGGGACCCATCGTACAATGAGCAGTTCTTC
D: -; size: -; length: 15; V: TRBV5-1; J: TRBJ1-6; CDR3: CASSLTPARNSPLHF; DNA: TGCGCCAGCAGCTTGACACCCGCCCGTAATTCACCCCTCCACTTT
D: -; size: -; length: 13; V: TRBV20-1; J: TRBJ1-5; CDR3: CSARRSLDQPQHF; DNA: TGCAGTGCTAGACGGTCCCTAGATCAGCCCCAGCATTTT
D: -; size: few; length: 12; V: TRBV12-3/TRBV12-4; J: TRBJ2-5; CDR3: CASGTRKETQYF; DNA: TGTGCCAGCGGCACTAGAAAAGAGACCCAGTACTTC